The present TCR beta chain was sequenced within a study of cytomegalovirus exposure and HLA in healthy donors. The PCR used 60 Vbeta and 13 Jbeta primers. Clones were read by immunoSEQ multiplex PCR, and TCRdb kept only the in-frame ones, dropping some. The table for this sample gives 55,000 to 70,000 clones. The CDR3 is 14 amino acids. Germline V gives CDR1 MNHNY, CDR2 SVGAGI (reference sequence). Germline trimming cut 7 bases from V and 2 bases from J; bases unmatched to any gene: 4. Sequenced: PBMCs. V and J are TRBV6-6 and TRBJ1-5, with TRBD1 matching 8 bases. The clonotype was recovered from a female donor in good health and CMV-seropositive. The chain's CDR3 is CASNRTGRNQPQHF. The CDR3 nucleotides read TGTGCCAGCAACCGGACAGGGCGCAATCAGCCCCAGCATTTT.